The 14 T cell receptor beta chains in this list originate from one sample, sequenced in a study of T cell clonotyping in hematopoietic cell transplantation. Time point in this sample: recipient sample about 28 days before transplant, after cytoreduction. Assay: immunoSEQ multiplex PCR; the TCRdb copy retains only in-frame clones and omits some. Of 46,000 or so clones in the sample, 85% to 90% were seen once. This sample comprised peripheral blood mononuclear cells, obtained before stem cell transplant. All receptors derive from a man between 60 and 70 years old with biphenotypic leukemia. Some clones in this sample may be carry-over from other donors' samples.

The V gene is TRBV7-2, the J gene TRBJ2-1; D might be TRBD1 (5 bases). Germline V gene data show CDR1 as SGHTA and CDR2 as FQGNSA. The CDR3 has 14 residues. Trimming left V 6 bases short and J 3 bases short, with 12 bases between. CDR3 nucleotide sequence: TGTGCCAGCAGTACCGCGACAGACTACAATGAGCAGTTCTTC. Its translation is CASSTATDYNEQFF. Supplemented by reference TRBV7-2 and TRBJ2-1, the full variable domain reads GAGVSQSPSNKVTEKGKDVELRCDPISGHTALYWYRQSLGQGLEFLIYFQGNSAPDKSGLPSDRFSAERTGGSVSTLTIQRTQQEDSAVYLCASSTATDYNEQFFGPGTRLTVL.

The gene calls are TRBV6-1 and TRBJ1-5; TRBD1 aligns across 7 bases. The germline gives CDR1 MNHNS, CDR2 SASEGT. The trim removed 1 base at V and 7 bases at J, leaving 7 bases unmatched. This CDR3 spans 15 amino acids. CDR3 residues: CASSEVTGFGQPQHF. DNA of the CDR3: TGTGCCAGCAGTGAAGTGACAGGGTTTGGGCAGCCCCAGCATTTT.

The genes are TRBV14 and TRBJ1-1; unclear D gene. The length of the CDR3 is 13 residues. The germline V gene has CDR1 SGHDN and CDR2 FVKESK. V lost 3 bases to trimming and J lost 1 base, with 6 bases between them. The CDR3 bases are TGTGCCAGCAGCCAGGAATGGAACACTGAAGCTTTCTTT. This encodes CASSQEWNTEAFF. Full variable domain (missing parts from reference TRBV14 and TRBJ1-1): EAGVTQFPSHSVIEKGQTVTLRCDPISGHDNLYWYRRVMGKEIKFLLHFVKESKQDESGMPNNRFLAERTGGTYSTLKVQPAELEDSGVYFCASSQEWNTEAFFGQGTRLTVV.

The chain employs TRBV6-5 and TRBJ1-2; 7 bases are a match to TRBD1. This CDR3 has 14 amino acids. Trimming at V came to 2 bases and at J to 3 bases, leaving 3 bases not matched to a gene. CDR1 is MNHEY, CDR2 SVGAGI, per germline. The CDR3 DNA reads as TGTGCCAGCAGTTACAGACAGGGATACTATGGCTACACCTTC. It is translated as CASSYRQGYYGYTF.

The table lists this clone with a count of one. This rearrangement joins TRBV9 to TRBJ1-1, with D uncertain. Germline V gene lookup returns CDR1 SGDLS and CDR2 YYNGEE. The CDR3 spans 16 residues. Trimming stripped 3 bases from V and 4 bases from J, with 19 bases between. This chain's CDR3 is CASSARAGTDLTEAFF. The CDR3 DNA sequence: TGTGCCAGCAGCGCTCGGGCTGGAACGGACCTCACTGAAGCTTTCTTT.

V gene TRBV11-2 combines with J gene TRBJ1-1, with D unresolved. CDR3 length equals 11 residues. The germline V and J ends were trimmed by 1 base and 6 bases, with 3 bases remaining between them. Germline V gene sequence: CDR1 SGHAT, CDR2 FQNNGV. As DNA, the CDR3 is TGTGCCAGCAGCTTAGGGGCTGAAGCTTTCTTT. As protein: CASSLGAEAFF.

This chain links TRBV10-3 with TRBJ2-3; unclear D gene. The length of the CDR3 is 12 residues. V was cut by 1 base and J by 6 bases, with 5 bases left in between. The germline V gene has CDR1 ENHRY and CDR2 SYGVKD. CDR3: CAISELSDTQYF. CDR3 sequence (DNA): TGTGCCATCAGTGAGTTGAGCGATACGCAGTATTTT.

V gene TRBV7-2 combines with J gene TRBJ1-5; 7 nucleotides agree with TRBD1. The CDR3 consists of 15 residues. The germline V gene has CDR1 SGHTA and CDR2 FQGNSA. The V segment lost 5 bases and the J segment 7 bases; nucleotides outside the gene matches: 11. The CDR3 is CASSPWGQGEQPQHF. The DNA for the CDR3 is TGTGCCAGCAGCCCATGGGGGCAGGGGGAACAGCCCCAGCATTTT.

The chain employs TRBV6-5 and TRBJ1-5, with 9 bases lining up with TRBD1. Trimming cost V 6 bases and J 9 bases; bases outside gene matches: 12. Germline values: CDR1 MNHEY, CDR2 SVGAGI. The CDR3 has 15 amino acids. The CDR3 protein is CASRSGGTGSRPQHF. In DNA form, the CDR3 reads TGTGCCAGCAGATCAGGGGGGACAGGGTCAAGGCCCCAGCATTTT.

This chain connects TRBV7-9 to TRBJ2-1, with TRBD1 matching 7 bases. CDR3 length equals 15 residues. From germline, CDR1 is SEHNR and CDR2 FQNEAQ (reference sequence). J lost 0 bases, V lost 5 bases, and 4 bases had no gene match. As DNA, the CDR3 is TGTGCCAGCAGCGAGGGACAGAGCTCCTACAATGAGCAGTTCTTC. Amino acid sequence: CASSEGQSSYNEQFF.

This clone occurred once. V is TRBV2 and J is TRBJ2-6; D not resolved. Trimming took 5 bases from V and 0 from J, leaving 8 bases between them. Germline assignment: CDR1 SNHLY and CDR2 FYNNEI. This CDR3 has 15 residues. The CDR3 loop is CASSRDHSGANVLTF. CDR3 coding DNA: TGTGCCAGCAGTCGAGACCACTCTGGGGCCAACGTCCTGACTTTC.

The table lists this clone with a few counts. V gene TRBV19 combines with J gene TRBJ1-4; D remains ambiguous. Germline CDR1 is LNHDA and CDR2 is SQIVND (reference sequence). This CDR3 region has 12 residues. V was cut by 6 bases and J by 14 bases, with 16 bases left in between. CDR3 loop: CASSLNPEALFF. Written as DNA, the CDR3 is TGTGCCAGTAGCCTGAACCCCGAAGCGCTGTTTTTT.

The rearrangement links TRBV15 to TRBJ2-7, with D possibly being TRBD1 (5 bases). The CDR3 has 13 amino acids. Germline V gene sequence: CDR1 LNHNV, CDR2 YYDKDF (reference sequence). V was cut by 1 base and J by 7 bases, with 11 bases left in between. CDR3 nucleotides: TGTGCCACCAGCAGAGGGACACAAGGGGAGCAGTACTTC. Protein sequence: CATSRGTQGEQYF. The full variable domain, completed using reference TRBV15 and TRBJ2-7, is DAMVIQNPRYQVTQFGKPVTLSCSQTLNHNVMYWYQQKSSQAPKLLFHYYDKDFNNEADTPDNFQSRRPNTSFCFLDIRSPGLGDTAMYLCATSRGTQGEQYFGPGTRLTVT.

Only a few counts were recorded for this clone. The V gene is TRBV5-1, the J gene TRBJ2-7; D is undetermined. This CDR3 is built from 14 residues. Germline V lookup: CDR1 SGHRS, CDR2 YFSETQ. V lost 4 bases, J lost 3 bases, and 14 bases lay in between. The CDR3 loop is CASSRNTESYEQYF. Written as DNA, the CDR3 is TGCGCCAGCAGCAGAAACACCGAGAGCTACGAGCAGTACTTC.